This entry describes one TCR beta chain. The antigen this receptor binds is unknown. No base quality values were provided; no much bigger clone lies one nucleotide off. The entry originates in a study of T cell responses to AZD1222 COVID-19 vaccine (dated by TCRdb to the early 2020s). Regarding the research as a whole: AZD1222 recipients with second doses at about 4 weeks or about 12 weeks were pooled, because spike-specific TCR depth and breadth did not differ between schedules. A total of around 240 trial participants underwent TCR sequencing, of whom around 210 had received two doses of AZD1222 and approximately 26 had received two doses of the MenACWY control vaccine. Enrollment into the trials was organized by age into subgroups of 18-55, 56-69 and 70-plus years, and those subgroups contained roughly 140, 27 and 60 TCR-sequenced participants, respectively.

The research as a whole found: A significant rise in spike-specific TCR breadth and depth was observed after two AZD1222 doses relative to day 0 and relative to MenACWY recipients. The whole spike protein was spanned by vaccine-associated CD4 TCRs, and dominant responses were seen in regions 160-218 and 743-854. Participants were mostly white British, with more females than males. The authors suggested clonal diversity may have been underestimated. In the small 56-69-year group, the increase in depth fell short of significance, most likely because of low power. Because no samples from the day 14 peak response were available, repertoires could be characterized only after the peak T cell response. Conclusions about previously exposed vaccinees were limited because only five to seven AZD1222 recipients were SARS-CoV-2 seropositive at baseline. Nearly half of unique spike-specific TCRs reportedly recognized epitopes outside regions mutated in the B.1.351 and B.1.1.7 variants.

According to the study, the label for this sample's time point signals: baseline before first vaccination. Samples from vaccinated people were obtained from the UK trials COV001 and COV002, which included a single-blind randomized controlled phase 2/3 trial of AZD1222 (ChAdOx1 nCoV-19) in healthy adults. For TCRbeta chain sequencing, PBMC samples were collected from trial participants at day 0 and at day 28 after the second dose. The CDR3 measures 13 amino acids from cysteine to phenylalanine. Only CDR3 DNA remains: 39 bases, in frame from the first base. The junction carries 13 bases between V and J, which are trimmed by 3 bases and 5 bases respectively. Via the germline V gene, CDR1 is SQVTM and CDR2 ANQGSEA. The CDR3 regions of human TCRbeta chains were analyzed by immunosequencing. The study's own analysis went as follows. TCRs in the repertoires were compared against a reference library of SARS-CoV-2-specific TCRs that had been generated with the MIRA antigen-specificity platform. Breadth meant the fraction of unique TCRs that were SARS-CoV-2-associated, whereas depth meant the fraction of total T cells that were SARS-CoV-2-associated. Using the MIRA data, each spike-specific TCR was assigned both to the spike region to which the TCR was reactive and to a CD4 or CD8 class. Log10-transformed breadth and depth values were compared by one-way ANOVA with Sidak's multiple comparisons tests. The clones in this table, taken by TCRdb from immuneACCESS, are in-frame only. Not every clone is retained; where verified, under half of the shortfall comes from an unresolved V gene, and the cause of the rest is unknown. That table is the source of V, J and clone size, and D and trimming were worked out from the DNA. The sample has 110,000 or so clones on record, roughly 86% of them singletons. Of the sample, over 3% falls within the top ten clones.

The sequence came from an adult in good health. The V and J segments used are TRBV29-1 and TRBJ1-2; matching of 6 bases hints at TRBD1 as the D gene. The specimen was peripheral blood, collected on day 0 of AZD1222 vaccination. The CDR3 corresponds to CSVEYREGYGYTF. In nucleotides, the sequence is TGCAGCGTTGAGTACAGGGAGGGGTATGGCTACACCTTC.